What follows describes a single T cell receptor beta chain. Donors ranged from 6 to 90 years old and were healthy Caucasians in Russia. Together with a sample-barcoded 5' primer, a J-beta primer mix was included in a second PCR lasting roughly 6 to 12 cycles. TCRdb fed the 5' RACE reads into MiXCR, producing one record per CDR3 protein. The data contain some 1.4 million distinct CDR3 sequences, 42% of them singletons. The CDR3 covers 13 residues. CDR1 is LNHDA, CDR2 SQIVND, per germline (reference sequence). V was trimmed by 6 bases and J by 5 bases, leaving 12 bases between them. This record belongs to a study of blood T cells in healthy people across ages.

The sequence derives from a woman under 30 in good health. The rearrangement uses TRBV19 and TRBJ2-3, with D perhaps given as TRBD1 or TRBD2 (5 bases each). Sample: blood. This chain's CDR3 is CASSRGAQDTQYF. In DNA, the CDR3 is TGTGCCAGTAGCCGAGGGGCCCAAGATACGCAGTATTTT.